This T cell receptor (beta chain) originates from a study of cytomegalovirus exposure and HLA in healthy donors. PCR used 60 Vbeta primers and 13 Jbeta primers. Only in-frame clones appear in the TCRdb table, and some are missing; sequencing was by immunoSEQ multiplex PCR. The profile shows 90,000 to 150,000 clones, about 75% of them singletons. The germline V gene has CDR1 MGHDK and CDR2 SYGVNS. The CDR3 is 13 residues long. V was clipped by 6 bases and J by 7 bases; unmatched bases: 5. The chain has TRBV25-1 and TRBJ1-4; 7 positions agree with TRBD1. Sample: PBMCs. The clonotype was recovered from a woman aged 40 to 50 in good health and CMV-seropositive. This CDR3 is CASRETGFEKLFF. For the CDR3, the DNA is TGTGCCAGCAGAGAGACAGGGTTTGAAAAACTGTTTTTT.